In its sample, the clone carrying this TCR beta chain was seen once. What it recognizes is unknown. This specimen belongs to a study of T cell responses to AZD1222 COVID-19 vaccine. Generated by immunoSEQ multiplex PCR, the TCRdb table keeps only in-frame clones and is missing some. The data show 110,000 to 150,000 clones, with over 80% seen just once and roughly 3.3% held by the top ten. CDR1 is SGHKS and CDR2 is YYEKEE in the germline V gene (reference sequence). The CDR3 spans 16 residues. V lost 3 bases and J lost 3; bases outside the gene matches: 11. Timing groups of about 4 and about 12 weeks for second doses were pooled. General study findings and limits: Nearly half of unique spike-specific TCRs reportedly avoided B.1.351 and B.1.1.7 mutated regions.

The receptor's source is an adult who received the AZD1222 COVID-19 vaccine. The chain carries TRBV5-5 and TRBJ2-7; TRBD1 aligns across 8 bases. The source material was peripheral blood, sampled 28 days after the second AZD1222 dose. The CDR3: CASSSEPGQVFYEQYF. The CDR3 DNA is TGTGCCAGCAGCTCGGAACCGGGACAGGTTTTCTACGAGCAGTACTTC.